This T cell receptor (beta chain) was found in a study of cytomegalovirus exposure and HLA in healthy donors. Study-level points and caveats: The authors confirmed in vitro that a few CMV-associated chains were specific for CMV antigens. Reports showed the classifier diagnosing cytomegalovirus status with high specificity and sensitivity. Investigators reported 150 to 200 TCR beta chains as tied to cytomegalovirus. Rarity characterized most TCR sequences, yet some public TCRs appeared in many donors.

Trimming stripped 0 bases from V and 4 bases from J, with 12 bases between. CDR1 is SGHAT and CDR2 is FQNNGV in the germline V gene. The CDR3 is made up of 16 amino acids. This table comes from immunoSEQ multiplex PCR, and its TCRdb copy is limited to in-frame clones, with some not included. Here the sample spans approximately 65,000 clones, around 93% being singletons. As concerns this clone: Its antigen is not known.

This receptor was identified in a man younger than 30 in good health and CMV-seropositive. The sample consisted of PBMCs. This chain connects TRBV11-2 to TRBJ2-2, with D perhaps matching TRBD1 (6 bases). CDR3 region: CASSLEGTGTTGELFF. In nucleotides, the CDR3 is TGTGCCAGCAGCTTAGAAGGAACAGGGACCACCGGGGAGCTGTTTTTT.